This TCR beta chain stems from a study of blood T cell repertoires in COVID-19. Looking at the study overall: Some COVID-19 samples were acute and others convalescent; all came from the United States, Italy and Spain.

This clone was picked up a small number of times. V dropped 3 bases and J dropped 0 bases, with 11 bases sitting between them. Germline lookup yields CDR1 PRHDT and CDR2 FYEKMQ (reference sequence). The CDR3 is 15 amino acids. Per the study methods: Scientists estimated how many nucleated cells there were by amplifying reference gene primers. Produced via immunoSEQ multiplex PCR; TCRdb's table is partial and in-frame only. V, J and clone size were drawn from that table, and D and trimming were deduced from the DNA. Of 300,000 to 350,000 clones in the sample, about nine tenths were seen once. Self-reported history from a screening survey and questionnaire set each donor's cohort. In the 2 weeks before study entry, exposed participants met a COVID-19 case, which was PCR-confirmed or clinician-diagnosed.

The sequenced sample consisted of PBMCs or T cells enriched from blood (not recorded which). This rearrangement joins TRBV13 to TRBJ1-1; unclear D gene. This TCR derives from a woman between 25 and 40 years old who had been exposed to COVID-19. CDR3 nucleotides: TGTGCCAGCAGCTTCCTTAACAGCCTGAACACTGAAGCTTTCTTT. This sequence encodes CASSFLNSLNTEAFF.